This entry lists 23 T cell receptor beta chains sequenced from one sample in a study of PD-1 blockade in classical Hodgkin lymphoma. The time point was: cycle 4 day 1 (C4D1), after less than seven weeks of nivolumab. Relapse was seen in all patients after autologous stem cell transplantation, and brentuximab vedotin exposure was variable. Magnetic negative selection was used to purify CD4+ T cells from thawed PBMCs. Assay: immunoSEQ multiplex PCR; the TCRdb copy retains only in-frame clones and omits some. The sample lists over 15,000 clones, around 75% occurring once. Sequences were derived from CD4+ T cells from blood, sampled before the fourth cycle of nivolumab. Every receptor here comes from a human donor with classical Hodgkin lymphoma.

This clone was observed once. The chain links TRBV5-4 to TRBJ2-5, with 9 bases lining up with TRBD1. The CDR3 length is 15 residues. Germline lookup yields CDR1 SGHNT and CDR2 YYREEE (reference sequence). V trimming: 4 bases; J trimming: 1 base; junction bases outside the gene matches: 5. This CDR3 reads CASSIGDRAQETQYF. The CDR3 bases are TGTGCCAGCAGCATAGGGGACAGGGCCCAAGAGACCCAGTACTTC. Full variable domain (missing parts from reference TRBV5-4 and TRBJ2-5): ETGVTQSPTHLIKTRGQQVTLRCSSQSGHNTVSWYQQALGQGPQFIFQYYREEENGRGNFPPRFSGLQFPNYSSELNVNALELDDSALYLCASSIGDRAQETQYFGPGTRLLVL.

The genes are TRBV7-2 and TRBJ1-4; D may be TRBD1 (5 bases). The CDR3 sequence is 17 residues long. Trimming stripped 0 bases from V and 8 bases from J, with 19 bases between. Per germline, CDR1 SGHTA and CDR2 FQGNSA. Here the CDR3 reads CASSLARRGRREEKLFF. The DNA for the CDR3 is TGTGCCAGCAGCTTAGCGCGTAGGGGTCGCCGGGAGGAAAAACTGTTTTTT.

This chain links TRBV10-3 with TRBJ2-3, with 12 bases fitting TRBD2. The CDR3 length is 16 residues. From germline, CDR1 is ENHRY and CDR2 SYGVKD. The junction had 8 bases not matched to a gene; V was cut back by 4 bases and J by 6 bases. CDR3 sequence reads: CAISGGLAGLSDTQYF. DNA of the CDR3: TGTGCCATCAGTGGGGGACTAGCGGGTCTCTCGGATACGCAGTATTTT.

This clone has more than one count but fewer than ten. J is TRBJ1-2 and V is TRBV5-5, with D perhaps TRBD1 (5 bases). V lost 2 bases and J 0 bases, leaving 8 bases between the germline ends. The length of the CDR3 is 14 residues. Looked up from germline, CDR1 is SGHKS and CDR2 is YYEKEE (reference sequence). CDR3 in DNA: TGTGCCAGCAGCTTCGGGGGACCTAACTATGGCTACACCTTC. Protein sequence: CASSFGGPNYGYTF.

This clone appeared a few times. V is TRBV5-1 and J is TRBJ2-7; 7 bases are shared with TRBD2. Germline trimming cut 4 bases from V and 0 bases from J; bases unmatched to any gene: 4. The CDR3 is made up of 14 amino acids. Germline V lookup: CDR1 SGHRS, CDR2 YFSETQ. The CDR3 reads CASSRGGSSYEQYV. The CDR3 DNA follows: TGCGCCAGCAGCCGGGGCGGGAGCTCCTACGAGCAGTACGTC.

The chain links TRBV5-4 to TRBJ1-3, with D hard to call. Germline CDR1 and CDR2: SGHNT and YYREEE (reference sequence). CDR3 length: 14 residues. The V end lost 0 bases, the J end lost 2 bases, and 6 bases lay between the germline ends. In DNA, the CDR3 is TGTGCCAGCAGCTTGGAACCAGCTGGAAACACCATATATTTT. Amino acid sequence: CASSLEPAGNTIYF.

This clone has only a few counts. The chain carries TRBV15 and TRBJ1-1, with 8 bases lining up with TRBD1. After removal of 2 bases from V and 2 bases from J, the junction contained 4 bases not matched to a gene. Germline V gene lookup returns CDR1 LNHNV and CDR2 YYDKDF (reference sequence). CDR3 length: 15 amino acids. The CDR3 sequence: CATSRKTGANTEAFF. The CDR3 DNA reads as TGTGCCACCAGCAGAAAGACAGGGGCCAACACTGAAGCTTTCTTT.

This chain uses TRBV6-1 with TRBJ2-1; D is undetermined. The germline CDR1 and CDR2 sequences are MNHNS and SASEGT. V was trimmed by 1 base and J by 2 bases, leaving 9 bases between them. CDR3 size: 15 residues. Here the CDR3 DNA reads TGTGCCAGCAGTGAAGGGCGGTGGACCTACAATGAGCAGTTCTTC. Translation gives CASSEGRWTYNEQFF.

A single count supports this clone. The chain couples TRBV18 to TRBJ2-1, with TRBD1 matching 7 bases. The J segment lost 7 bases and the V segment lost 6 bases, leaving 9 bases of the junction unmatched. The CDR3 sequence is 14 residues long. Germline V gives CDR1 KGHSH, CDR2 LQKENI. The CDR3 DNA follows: TGTGCCAGCTCCTCGGGACAGTACTTAAATGAGCAGTTCTTC. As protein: CASSSGQYLNEQFF.

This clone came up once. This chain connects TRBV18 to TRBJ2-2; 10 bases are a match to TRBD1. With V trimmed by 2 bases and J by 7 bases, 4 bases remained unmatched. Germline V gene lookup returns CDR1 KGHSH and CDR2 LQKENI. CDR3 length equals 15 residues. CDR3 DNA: TGTGCCAGCTCACCAGGGACAGGGGTGTTCGGGGAGCTGTTTTTT. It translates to CASSPGTGVFGELFF.

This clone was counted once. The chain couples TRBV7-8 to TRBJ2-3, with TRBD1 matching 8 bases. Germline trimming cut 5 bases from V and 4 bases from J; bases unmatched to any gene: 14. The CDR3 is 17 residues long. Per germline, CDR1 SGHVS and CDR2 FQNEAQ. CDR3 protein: CASSQLRTGKVADTQYF. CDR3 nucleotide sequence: TGTGCCAGCAGCCAACTTAGGACAGGGAAGGTCGCAGATACGCAGTATTTT.

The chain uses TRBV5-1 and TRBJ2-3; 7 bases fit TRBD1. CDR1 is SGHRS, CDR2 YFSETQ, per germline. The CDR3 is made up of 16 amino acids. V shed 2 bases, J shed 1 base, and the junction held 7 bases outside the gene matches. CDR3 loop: CASSFQQGPGTDTQYF. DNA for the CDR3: TGCGCCAGCAGCTTTCAACAGGGGCCCGGCACAGATACGCAGTATTTT.

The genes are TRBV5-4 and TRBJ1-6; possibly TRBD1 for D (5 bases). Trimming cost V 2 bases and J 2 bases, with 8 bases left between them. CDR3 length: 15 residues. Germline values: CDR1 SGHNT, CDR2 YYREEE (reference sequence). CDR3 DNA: TGTGCCAGCAGCTTACCGGGGGCCTATAATTCACCCCTCCACTTT. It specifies CASSLPGAYNSPLHF.

CDR3 amino acids: CASSYPDLSPLHF. In DNA form, the CDR3 reads TGTGCCAGCAGTTACCCCGACCTATCACCCCTCCACTTT. The rearrangement joins TRBV6-5 to TRBJ1-6; the D is unclear. Germline assignment: CDR1 MNHEY and CDR2 SVGAGI. The CDR3 is 13 residues long. Trimming stripped 2 bases from V and 10 bases from J, with 9 bases between.

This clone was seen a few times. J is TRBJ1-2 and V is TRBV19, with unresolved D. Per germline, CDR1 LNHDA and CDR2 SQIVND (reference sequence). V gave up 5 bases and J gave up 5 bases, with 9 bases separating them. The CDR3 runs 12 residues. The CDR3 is CASSLTGYGYTF. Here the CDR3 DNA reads TGTGCCAGTAGTTTGACGGGGTATGGCTACACCTTC.

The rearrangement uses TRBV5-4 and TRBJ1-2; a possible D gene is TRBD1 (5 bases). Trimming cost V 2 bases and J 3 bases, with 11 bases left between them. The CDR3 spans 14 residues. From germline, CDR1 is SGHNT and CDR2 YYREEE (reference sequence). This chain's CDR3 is CASSFPGRDYGYTF. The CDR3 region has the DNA TGTGCCAGCAGCTTCCCAGGGCGGGACTATGGCTACACCTTC.

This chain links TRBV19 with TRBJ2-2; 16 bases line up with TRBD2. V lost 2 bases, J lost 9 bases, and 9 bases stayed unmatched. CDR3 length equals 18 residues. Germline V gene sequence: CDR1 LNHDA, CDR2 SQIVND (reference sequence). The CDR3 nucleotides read TGTGCCAGTAGTATATTGGCGGGGACTAGCGGGAGGGTCCGGGAGCTGTTTTTT. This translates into CASSILAGTSGRVRELFF.

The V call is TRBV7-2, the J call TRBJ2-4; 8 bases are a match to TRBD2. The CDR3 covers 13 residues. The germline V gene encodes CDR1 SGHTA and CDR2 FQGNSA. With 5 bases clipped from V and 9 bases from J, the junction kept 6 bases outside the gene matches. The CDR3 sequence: CASSVTGTSIQYF. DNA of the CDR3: TGTGCCAGCAGCGTAACCGGGACTAGCATTCAGTACTTC.

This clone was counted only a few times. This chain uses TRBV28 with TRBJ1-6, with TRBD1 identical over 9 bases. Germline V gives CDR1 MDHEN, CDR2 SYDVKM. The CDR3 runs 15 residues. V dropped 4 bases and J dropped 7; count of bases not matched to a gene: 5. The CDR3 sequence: CASSSGQGGNSPLHF. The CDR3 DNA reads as TGTGCCAGCAGTTCGGGACAGGGAGGAAATTCACCCCTCCACTTT.

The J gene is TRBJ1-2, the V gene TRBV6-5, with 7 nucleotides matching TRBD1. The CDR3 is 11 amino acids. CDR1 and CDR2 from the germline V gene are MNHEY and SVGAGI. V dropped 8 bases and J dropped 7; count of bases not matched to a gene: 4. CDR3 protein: CASRRQGGYTF. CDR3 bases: TGTGCCAGCCGGAGACAGGGTGGCTACACCTTC.

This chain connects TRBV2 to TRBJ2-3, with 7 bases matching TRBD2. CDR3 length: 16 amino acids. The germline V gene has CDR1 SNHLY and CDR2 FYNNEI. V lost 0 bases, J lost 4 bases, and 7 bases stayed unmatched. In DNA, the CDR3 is TGTGCCAGCAGTGAAGCTAGACTAGCAATCCCAGATACGCAGTATTTT. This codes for CASSEARLAIPDTQYF.

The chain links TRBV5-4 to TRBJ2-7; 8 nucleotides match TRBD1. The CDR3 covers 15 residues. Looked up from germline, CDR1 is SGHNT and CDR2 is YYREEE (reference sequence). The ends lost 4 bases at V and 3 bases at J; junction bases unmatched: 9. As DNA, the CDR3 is TGTGCCAGCAGCGTTGACAGGGGTTCTCACTACGAGCAGTACGTC. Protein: CASSVDRGSHYEQYV.

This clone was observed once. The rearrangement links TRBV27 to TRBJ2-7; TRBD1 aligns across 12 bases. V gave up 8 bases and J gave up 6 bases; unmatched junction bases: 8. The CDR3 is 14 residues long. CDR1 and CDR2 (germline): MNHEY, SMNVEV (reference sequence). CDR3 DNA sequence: TGTGCCAGCCATGACGGGACAGGGGGCTCCGAGCAGTACTTC. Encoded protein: CASHDGTGGSEQYF.